Listed below are T cell receptor beta chains from one sample, sequenced in a study of beta chain features in type 1 diabetes. Sequenced by immunoSEQ multiplex PCR; TCRdb stores in-frame clones only, minus some. The data show 150,000 to 200,000 clones, with about 10% seen just once and 0.7% held by the top ten. The sequencing sample was made of central memory CD4+ T cells from blood. These receptor sequences come from a woman in her thirties with type 1 diabetes. Both conserved end residues are part of each CDR3. Fields, in order: CDR3 DNA, CDR3 protein, J gene, D gene, clone size, V gene. A D gene is named only where the DNA matches it firmly. The listing skips clone size in some rows; elsewhere it reads once, few, many or a size class.

TGTGCCACCAGCAGCCCCGAAGGGGGGGGCGCTTTCTTT | CATSSPEGGGAFF | TRBJ1-1 | . | few | TRBV15
TGTGCCAGCAGCATACAGAGTACCCTGAACACTGAAGCTTTCTTT | CASSIQSTLNTEAFF | TRBJ1-1 | . | few | TRBV7-2
TGTGCCAGCAGTGGTGGCAGGGGGTACAACGAGCAGTACTTC | CASSGGRGYNEQYF | TRBJ2-7 | TRBD1 | many | TRBV2
TGTGCCTGGAGTCGAGCGGGTGGCCTGTACGAGCAGTACTTC | CAWSRAGGLYEQYF | TRBJ2-7 | . | . | TRBV30
TGTGCCAGCAGCTCCGTAGGGACTTTCAGGGATGAGCAGTTCTTC | CASSSVGTFRDEQFF | TRBJ2-1 | . | . | TRBV7-6
TGTGCCAGCAGTCGCCCGGCGGGACTCTTCACCGAGAATGAGCAGTTCTTC | CASSRPAGLFTENEQFF | TRBJ2-1 | . | . | TRBV28
TGTGCCAGCAGCTTAGGGCAGGGGGCTCTCTACGAGCAGTACTTC | CASSLGQGALYEQYF | TRBJ2-7 | TRBD1 | . | TRBV7-2
TGTGCCTGGATGGGAATGGCGGGAGAGTACGAGCAGTACTTC | CAWMGMAGEYEQYF | TRBJ2-7 | TRBD2 | few | TRBV30
TGTGCCAGCACCGAGCCATTGACAGGCGATACTTCCTACGAGCAGTACTTC | CASTEPLTGDTSYEQYF | TRBJ2-7 | . | . | TRBV2
TGCAGCGTAACCGGGACAGGGGTCAATCAGCCCCAGCATTTT | CSVTGTGVNQPQHF | TRBJ1-5 | TRBD1 | . | TRBV29-1